This entry lists 19 T cell receptor beta chains sequenced from one sample in a study of shared clonotypes between healthy human individuals. Assay used: immunoSEQ multiplex PCR; TCRdb lists only in-frame clones, some missing. The sample consists of about half a million clones, 79% of them appearing once. Sample: PBMCs. The receptor set was obtained from a woman in her 40s in good health. Some clones in this sample may be carry-over from other donors' samples.

The CDR3 is CASSSLQGADYGYTF. The CDR3 bases are TGTGCCAGTAGTAGCCTTCAGGGGGCAGACTATGGCTACACCTTC. The chain is built from TRBV19 and TRBJ1-2; TRBD1 matches at 8 bases. The J segment lost 3 bases and the V segment lost 4 bases, leaving 7 bases of the junction unmatched. Germline V gene sequence: CDR1 LNHDA, CDR2 SQIVND (reference sequence). The CDR3 is made up of 15 amino acids. Variable domain in full (rest from reference TRBV19 and TRBJ1-2): DGGITQSPKYLFRKEGQNVTLSCEQNLNHDAMYWYRQDPGQGLRLIYYSQIVNDFQKGDIAEGYSVSREKKESFPLTVTSAQKNPTAFYLCASSSLQGADYGYTFGSGTRLTVV.

The chain has TRBV14 and TRBJ2-7, with D uncertain. Trimming pared 0 bases from V and 2 bases from J, leaving 11 bases between. The CDR3 extends over 15 amino acids. In germline, CDR1 is SGHDN, CDR2 FVKESK. The CDR3 loop reads CASSQEGGGTYEQYF. The CDR3 DNA follows: TGTGCCAGCAGCCAAGAAGGCGGCGGCACCTACGAGCAGTACTTC.

This clone was detected a few times. The genes are TRBV18 and TRBJ2-7; D is ambiguous. The germline V gene encodes CDR1 KGHSH and CDR2 LQKENI. CDR3 size: 14 residues. Trimming took 3 bases from V and 5 from J, leaving 14 bases between them. The CDR3 here is CASSPGRVGHEQYF. DNA for the CDR3: TGTGCCAGCTCACCCGGACGAGTAGGTCACGAGCAGTACTTC.

The rearrangement joins TRBV5-3 to TRBJ1-5; maybe TRBD1 (6 bases). TRBV5-3 is reported as an ORF; its role is uncertain. V shed 3 bases and J shed 4 bases, with 14 bases lying between them. The CDR3 length is 15 residues. The CDR3 region has the DNA TGTGCCAGAAGCTACCGGGACAAGCAAAATCAGCCCCAGCATTTT. It codes for CARSYRDKQNQPQHF.

This rearrangement joins TRBV6-6 to TRBJ2-1, with TRBD2 matching over 12 bases. The germline V gene has CDR1 MNHNY and CDR2 SVGAGI (reference sequence). CDR3 size: 15 residues. J lost 5 bases, V lost 5 bases, and 4 bases had no gene match. The CDR3 sequence is CASSNGLAGNNEQFF. The CDR3 bases are TGTGCCAGCAGTAACGGACTAGCGGGAAACAATGAGCAGTTCTTC.

This clone has more than one count but fewer than ten. The V call is TRBV7-3, the J call TRBJ2-5; 11 nucleotides line up with TRBD2. V trimming: 6 bases; J trimming: 4 bases; junction bases outside the gene matches: 13. The germline CDR1 and CDR2 sequences are SGHTA and FQGTGA. This CDR3 is 17 amino acids long. For the CDR3, the DNA is TGTGCCAGCAGATTGAAATCCGGGACTAGCGGTACAGAGACCCAGTACTTC. Its translation: CASRLKSGTSGTETQYF.

The rearrangement joins TRBV5-1 to TRBJ2-1, with TRBD1 matching 7 bases. With V trimmed by 0 bases and J by 15 bases, 9 bases remained unmatched. Germline CDR1 and CDR2: SGHRS and YFSETQ. The CDR3 length is 13 residues. CDR3: CASSLEDRSRWFF. CDR3 DNA: TGCGCCAGCAGCTTGGAGGACAGGTCTAGGTGGTTCTTC. Based on the CDR3 plus reference TRBV5-1 and TRBJ2-1, the full variable domain is KAGVTQTPRYLIKTRGQQVTLSCSPISGHRSVSWYQQTPGQGLQFLFEYFSETQRNKGNFPGRFSGRQFSNSRSEMNVSTLELGDSALYLCASSLEDRSRWFFGPGTRLTVL.

This rearrangement joins TRBV5-1 to TRBJ1-2, with D tentatively TRBD1 (5 bases). The CDR3 has 16 amino acids. Germline CDR1 SGHRS, CDR2 YFSETQ. V dropped 0 bases and J dropped 8 bases, with 20 bases sitting between them. In nucleotides, the CDR3 is TGCGCCAGCAGCTTGGGGTGGGACGCGGGAAGCGTGGGCTACACCTTC. Its protein is CASSLGWDAGSVGYTF.

This clone showed up just once. This sequence joins TRBV19 and TRBJ2-5; D may match TRBD1 or TRBD2 (6 bases each). Per germline, CDR1 LNHDA and CDR2 SQIVND (reference sequence). The CDR3 is made up of 16 amino acids. V shed 4 bases and J shed 5 bases, with 20 bases lying between them. DNA for the CDR3: TGTGCCAGTAGTAAAGGCCAGTGGGGGGCTCTCGAGACCCAGTACTTC. It encodes CASSKGQWGALETQYF.

The chain has TRBV4-3 and TRBJ1-5; D gene ambiguous. Germline loops: CDR1 LGHNA, CDR2 YSLEER. Trimming shortened V by 4 bases and J by 5 bases, and 9 bases separated the two germline ends. CDR3 size: 13 residues. The CDR3 loop is CASSPRRDQPQHF. CDR3 coding DNA: TGCGCCAGCAGCCCTCGGAGGGATCAGCCCCAGCATTTT.

The rearrangement uses TRBV9 and TRBJ2-2, with unresolved D. The CDR3 runs to 12 residues. Germline lookup yields CDR1 SGDLS and CDR2 YYNGEE. The V end lost 2 bases, the J end lost 7 bases, and 6 bases lay between the germline ends. CDR3 amino acids: CASSVQYGELFF. The CDR3 bases are TGTGCCAGCAGCGTTCAGTACGGGGAGCTGTTTTTT.

The J gene is TRBJ2-3, the V gene TRBV18; D not resolved. Germline V gene data show CDR1 as KGHSH and CDR2 as LQKENI. Trimming shortened V by 0 bases and J by 6 bases, and 4 bases separated the two germline ends. The CDR3 length is 12 residues. In DNA form, the CDR3 reads TGTGCCAGCTCACCACCAGCCGATACGCAGTATTTT. Its protein product is CASSPPADTQYF. Full variable domain (missing parts from reference TRBV18 and TRBJ2-3): NAGVMQNPRHLVRRRGQEARLRCSPMKGHSHVYWYRQLPEEGLKFMVYLQKENIIDESGMPKERFSAEFPKEGPSILRIQQVVRGDSAAYFCASSPPADTQYFGPGTRLTVL.

J is TRBJ2-2 and V is TRBV11-1; no clear D gene. Germline values: CDR1 SGHAT, CDR2 FQDESV (reference sequence). The CDR3 consists of 14 residues. Trimming took off 6 bases at V and 4 bases at J, with 12 bases between the two ends. The CDR3 spells CASRFDGATGELFF. CDR3 nucleotide sequence: TGTGCCAGCAGATTCGACGGAGCCACCGGGGAGCTGTTTTTT.

This clone was found once. In DNA, the CDR3 is TGTGCCAGCTCACCAACGCTAGCGGGAACTAACAATGAGCAGTTCTTC. This codes for CASSPTLAGTNNEQFF. The V and J genes are TRBV18 and TRBJ2-1; 9 nucleotides align to TRBD2. There are 16 residues in the CDR3. J was trimmed by 5 bases and V by 2 bases; bases with no gene match: 7. Germline V gives CDR1 KGHSH, CDR2 LQKENI.

V and J are TRBV7-9 and TRBJ2-3; the D gene is possibly TRBD2 (6 bases). The germline V and J ends were trimmed by 4 bases and 2 bases, with 13 bases remaining between them. Germline V CDR1 and CDR2: SEHNR, FQNEAQ (reference sequence). The CDR3 runs to 15 residues. CDR3 in amino acids: CASSSLQRVTDTQYF. Here the CDR3 DNA reads TGTGCCAGCAGCTCCCTCCAGCGGGTCACAGATACGCAGTATTTT.

The V call is TRBV28, the J call TRBJ1-4; possible D gene TRBD1, 6 bases. Trimming took off 6 bases at V and 8 bases at J, with 19 bases between the two ends. The CDR3 covers 15 residues. The germline gives CDR1 MDHEN, CDR2 SYDVKM. DNA for the CDR3: TGTGCCAGCAGCTCGGTGGGGCAGGGGTCCGAAAAACTGTTTTTT. Its protein is CASSSVGQGSEKLFF.

The chain's CDR3 is CASSDHYPTLNEQYF. DNA for the CDR3: TGTGCCAGCAGTGACCACTACCCCACTTTGAACGAGCAGTACTTC. V gene TRBV6-1 combines with J gene TRBJ2-7; no reliable D call. The CDR3 covers 15 residues. In germline, CDR1 is MNHNS, CDR2 SASEGT. V was clipped by 3 bases and J by 5 bases, with 17 bases between them.

The chain couples TRBV2 to TRBJ2-1; TRBD2 aligns across 8 bases. After removal of 5 bases from V and 15 bases from J, the junction contained 9 bases not matched to a gene. The CDR3 contains 12 residues. CDR1 and CDR2 from the germline V gene are SNHLY and FYNNEI. CDR3 sequence reads: CASSNQREYRFF. In nucleotides, the CDR3 is TGTGCCAGCAGTAACCAGCGGGAGTACCGGTTCTTC.

In this sample, this clone turned up a few times. This chain joins TRBV19 and TRBJ2-2; TRBD2 is a possible D gene (6 bases). The CDR3 is 14 amino acids. Germline V gene data show CDR1 as LNHDA and CDR2 as SQIVND (reference sequence). Trimming left V 7 bases short and J 3 bases short, with 12 bases between. The CDR3 coding sequence is TGTGCCAGTATCGGCGGGACCTACACCGGGGAGCTGTTTTTT. Translated: CASIGGTYTGELFF.